The present T cell receptor beta chain was sequenced within a study of shared clonotypes between healthy human individuals. Study-wide background: The donor group consisted of a couple of women and a few men, aged 18 to 49.

CD45RO-negative cells were positively selected for CCR7, leaving out terminally differentiated effector memory CD45RA+ cells. Notes on the study in general: Non-shared clonotypes showed lower generation probabilities than clonotypes common to all four donors.

The data were produced by immunoSEQ multiplex PCR, yet TCRdb's version contains in-frame clones alone and is incomplete. The table lists some 800,000 clones, over 90% of them singletons. Of note for this clone: As yet, its antigen is unknown.

Per the germline V gene, CDR1 is SGHAT and CDR2 is FQNNGV. The CDR3 loop spans 13 amino acids. The germline V and J ends were trimmed by 5 bases and 6 bases, with 13 bases remaining between them. The origin of this receptor is a man younger than 40 in good health. The chain is built from TRBV11-2 and TRBJ1-1; D call uncertain. The sample taken for sequencing was naive CD8+ T cells sorted from blood. The CDR3 bases are TGTGCCAGCAGCCCGGGCCCATACGCTGAAGCTTTCTTT. It codes for CASSPGPYAEAFF.